Listed below are T cell receptor beta chains from one sample, sequenced in a study of shared clonotypes between healthy human individuals. The method was immunoSEQ multiplex PCR; TCRdb's version includes in-frame clones alone and lacks a portion of them. The table lists some 2,000,000 clones, about 95% of them singletons. Specimen: naive CD4+ T cells sorted from blood. These TCRs come from a man in his late teens or twenties in good health. Each CDR3 is given with its conserved first and last residue. D genes are given only for firm matches. The listing skips clone size in some rows; elsewhere it reads once, few, many or a size class.

NA	TRBV2	NA	TRBJ2-1	TGTGCCAGCAGTTCCCTAGCGCGCTACAATGAGCAGTTCTTC	CASSSLARYNEQFF
once	TRBV6-5	NA	TRBJ2-7	TGTGCCAGCAGCCGGGAGTCCGAGCAGTACTTC	CASSRESEQYF
NA	TRBV5-4	NA	TRBJ2-3	TGTGCCAGCAGCTTGTCGGGAACAGATACGCAGTATTTT	CASSLSGTDTQYF
NA	TRBV6-6	NA	TRBJ1-2	TGTGCCAGCAAGGAGGGGCTCGCTAACTATGGCTACACCTTC	CASKEGLANYGYTF
once	TRBV5-1	NA	TRBJ2-5	TGCGCCAGCAGCTTGGGGTCTAGCAGTCAAGAGACCCAGTACTTC	CASSLGSSSQETQYF
NA	TRBV28	NA	TRBJ2-4	TGTGCCAGCAGTTTAACCTCAGGGACCAAAAACATTCAGTACTTC	CASSLTSGTKNIQYF
NA	TRBV30	NA	TRBJ2-1	TGTGCCTGGAGTGTACAACCCTACAATGAGCAGTTCTTC	CAWSVQPYNEQFF
once	TRBV9	NA	TRBJ1-2	TGTGCCAGCAGCGAGGGGGAGGGATGGGACTATGGCTACACCTTC	CASSEGEGWDYGYTF
NA	TRBV5-1	NA	TRBJ2-2	TGCGCCAGCAGCTTAAACAGGCTCACCGGGGAGCTGTTTTTT	CASSLNRLTGELFF
NA	TRBV5-1	NA	TRBJ1-1	TGCGCCAGCAGCGCAAGCCTTATAGGGGAGGGGAGGGTAGAAGCTTTCTTT	CASSASLIGEGRVEAFF
NA	TRBV7-8	NA	TRBJ1-5	TGTGCCAGCAGCTTAGACGGGGCAGGGAGATCCAATCAGCCCCAGCATTTT	CASSLDGAGRSNQPQHF
NA	TRBV5-1	NA	TRBJ2-5	TGCGCCAGCAGCTTACTGGGCGATAGGGAGACCCAGTACTTC	CASSLLGDRETQYF
NA	TRBV6-5	NA	TRBJ2-1	TGTGCCAGCAGTTACTGGCCCCCTAGCTCCTACAATGAGCAGTTCTTC	CASSYWPPSSYNEQFF
NA	TRBV11-1	NA	TRBJ2-1	TGTGCCAGCAGCACCGGGACCTCCCCGTACAATGAGCAGTTCTTC	CASSTGTSPYNEQFF
NA	TRBV28	NA	TRBJ1-6	TGTGCCAGCAGTTCGACTGGTTCACCCCTCCACTTT	CASSSTGSPLHF
NA	TRBV7-2	TRBD2	TRBJ2-7	TGTGCCAGCAGCTTCGGACTAGCTGAATCCTACGAGCAGTACTTC	CASSFGLAESYEQYF
NA	TRBV9	TRBD1	TRBJ2-7	TGTGCCAGCAGCGTAGCTGGAGACAGGGCCTACGAGCAGTACTTC	CASSVAGDRAYEQYF
NA	TRBV5-1	TRBD2	TRBJ2-5	TGCGCCAGCAGCCTACTGACTAGCAACCAAGAGACCCAGTACTTC	CASSLLTSNQETQYF
NA	TRBV10-3	NA	TRBJ1-4	TGTGCCATCATGGGTGGGGCAGGAGAAAAACTGTTTTTT	CAIMGGAGEKLFF
NA	TRBV2	TRBD1	TRBJ2-7	TGTGCCAGCAGGAACCGGGACAGGGGGTTTGAGCAGTACTTC	CASRNRDRGFEQYF
NA	TRBV2	NA	TRBJ2-2	TGTGCCAGCGAGGGTCGCCTAGCTGTACCCGGGGAGCTGTTTTTT	CASEGRLAVPGELFF
few	TRBV11-2	TRBD1	TRBJ1-5	TGTGCCAGCAGCCCGACGACAGGGGCCCAGCCCCAGCATTTT	CASSPTTGAQPQHF
NA	TRBV15	TRBD1	TRBJ2-1	TGTGCCACCAGCCGGGACAGCAGCAGGGGACAGGGTGGCTACAATGAGCAGTTCTTC	CATSRDSSRGQGGYNEQFF
NA	TRBV5-8	TRBD2	TRBJ2-1	TGTGCCAGCAGCTTAGTAGCGGGACTGTCCTACAATGAGCAGTTCTTC	CASSLVAGLSYNEQFF
NA	TRBV18	NA	TRBJ2-3	TGTGCCAGCTCACCTTTAACAGGGTTGACAGATACGCAGTATTTT	CASSPLTGLTDTQYF
NA	TRBV21-1	NA	TRBJ2-7	TGTGCCAGCAGCAGGGGAAACGAGCAGTACTTC	CASSRGNEQYF
NA	TRBV19	TRBD2	TRBJ2-7	TGTGCCAGTAGTATGGGTGCTAGCGGGACTCCCTACGAGCAGTACTTC	CASSMGASGTPYEQYF
NA	TRBV10-3	TRBD1	TRBJ2-1	TGTGCCATCAGTTTAAGGGGGACAGGGGCTGATGAGCAGTTCTTC	CAISLRGTGADEQFF
NA	TRBV10-3	TRBD1	TRBJ2-7	TGTGCCATCAGTGAGTCCGGGACAGCAACTTACGAGCAGTACTTC	CAISESGTATYEQYF
NA	TRBV7-8	TRBD1	TRBJ1-5	TGTGCCAGCAACGACAGGGGTCCGAATCAGCCCCAGCATTTT	CASNDRGPNQPQHF
once	TRBV10-3	TRBD2	TRBJ2-5	TGTGCCATCAGGGGACTAGCGGGAGAGACCCAGTACTTC	CAIRGLAGETQYF
NA	TRBV28	NA	TRBJ1-1	TGTGCCAGCAGAACCACAGCGGACACTGAAGCTTTCTTT	CASRTTADTEAFF
NA	TRBV4-3	NA	TRBJ2-7	TGCGCCAGCAGCCAGGGGCAGGGGTCCTACGAGCAGTACTTC	CASSQGQGSYEQYF
NA	TRBV9	NA	TRBJ2-7	TGTGCCAGCAGCGTAGGACTCGGATTTACCTCCATCTACGAGCAGTACTTC	CASSVGLGFTSIYEQYF
NA	TRBV5-1	TRBD2	TRBJ2-3	TGCGCCAGCAGCCCAGCCCTAGCGGGAGCGGGAGATACGCAGTATTTT	CASSPALAGAGDTQYF
NA	TRBV6-6	NA	TRBJ1-1	TGTGCCACCAAGGGGTCCAGGGATCTGAACACTGAAGCTTTCTTT	CATKGSRDLNTEAFF
NA	TRBV5-1	NA	TRBJ2-1	TGCGCCAGCAGCTTGGGGTATAGCTCCTACAATGAGCAGTTCTTC	CASSLGYSSYNEQFF
NA	TRBV2	TRBD2	TRBJ2-3	TGTGCCAGCAGTGAAGAGATAGCGGGAGGACCAGATACGCAGTATTTT	CASSEEIAGGPDTQYF
NA	TRBV23-1	TRBD1	TRBJ2-5	TGCGCCAGCAGTCATGGTGACAGGGGGAAAAACCAAGAGACCCAGTACTTC	CASSHGDRGKNQETQYF
NA	TRBV5-1	NA	TRBJ2-7	TGCGCCAGCAGCTTGGAAGGGGTTACCTACGAGCAGTACTTC	CASSLEGVTYEQYF
NA	TRBV7-2	NA	TRBJ2-7	TGTGCCTCGAGCCACTCCTACGAGCAGTACTTC	CASSHSYEQYF
NA	TRBV28	NA	TRBJ1-5	TGTGCCAGCAGTTTTGACGGGTATAGCAATCAGCCCCAGCATTTT	CASSFDGYSNQPQHF